Below, one T cell receptor (beta chain) is given with its context. The sample carries other DNA sequences with the same CDR3. This entry comes from a study of radiation and T cells in renal cell carcinoma. This table comes from immunoSEQ multiplex PCR, and its TCRdb copy is limited to in-frame clones, with some not included. The table includes 15,000 to 20,000 clones, 50% detected once. The trim removed 3 bases at V and 4 bases at J, leaving 3 bases unmatched. Germline-derived CDR1 and CDR2 are SGDLS and YYNGEE. The length of the CDR3 is 14 residues. Described treatment: 15 Gy SBRT to primary tumor, nephrectomy 4 weeks later.

This receptor was obtained from a woman aged 60-75 years with renal cell carcinoma. This rearrangement joins TRBV9 to TRBJ1-5; 8 bases map to TRBD1. The specimen was tumor tissue, collected from a patient whose treatment included radiotherapy and nephrectomy. In DNA, the CDR3 is TGTGCCAGCAGCGCGACAGGGGAAAATCAGCCCCAGCATTTT. Residues: CASSATGENQPQHF.